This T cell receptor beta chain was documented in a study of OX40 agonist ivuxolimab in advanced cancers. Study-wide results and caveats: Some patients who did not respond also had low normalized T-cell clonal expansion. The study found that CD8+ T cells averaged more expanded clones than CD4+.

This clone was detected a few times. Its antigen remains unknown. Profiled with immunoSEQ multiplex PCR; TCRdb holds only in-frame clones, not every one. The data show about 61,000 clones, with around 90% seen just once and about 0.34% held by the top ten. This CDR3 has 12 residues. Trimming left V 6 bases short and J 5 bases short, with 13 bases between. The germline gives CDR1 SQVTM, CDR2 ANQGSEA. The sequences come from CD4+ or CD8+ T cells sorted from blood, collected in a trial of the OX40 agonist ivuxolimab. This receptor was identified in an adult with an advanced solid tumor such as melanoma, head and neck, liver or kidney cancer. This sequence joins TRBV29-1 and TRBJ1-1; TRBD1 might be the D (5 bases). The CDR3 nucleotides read TGCAGCGTCCAGGGATCGAGAACTGAAGCTTTCTTT. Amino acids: CSVQGSRTEAFF.